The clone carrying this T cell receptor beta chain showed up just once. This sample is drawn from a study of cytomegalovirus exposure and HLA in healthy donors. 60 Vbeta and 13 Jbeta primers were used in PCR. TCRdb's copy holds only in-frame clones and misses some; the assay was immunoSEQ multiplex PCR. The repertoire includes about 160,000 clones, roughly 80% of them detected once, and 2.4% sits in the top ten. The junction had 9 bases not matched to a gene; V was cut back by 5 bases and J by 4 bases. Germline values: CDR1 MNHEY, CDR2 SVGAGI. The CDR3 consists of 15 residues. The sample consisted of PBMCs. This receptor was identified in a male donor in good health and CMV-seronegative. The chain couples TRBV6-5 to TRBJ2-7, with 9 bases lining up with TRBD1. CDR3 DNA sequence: TGTGCCAGCAGTCGAACCGGGACAGGGAGTTACGAGCAGTACTTC. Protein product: CASSRTGTGSYEQYF.